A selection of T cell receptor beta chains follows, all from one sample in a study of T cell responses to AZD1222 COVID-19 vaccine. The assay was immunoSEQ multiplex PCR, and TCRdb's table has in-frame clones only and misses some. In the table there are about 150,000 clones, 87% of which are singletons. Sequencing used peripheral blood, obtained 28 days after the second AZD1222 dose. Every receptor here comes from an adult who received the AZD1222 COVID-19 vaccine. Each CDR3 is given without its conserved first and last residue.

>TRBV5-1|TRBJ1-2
ASRSRQFPFEGYT
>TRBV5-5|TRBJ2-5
ASSLLAGGRETQY
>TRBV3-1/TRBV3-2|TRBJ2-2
ASSLQGGTGELF
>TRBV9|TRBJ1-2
ASSGRGGYT
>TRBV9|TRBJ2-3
ASSATGTDTQY
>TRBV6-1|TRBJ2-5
ASSEAEAWGETQY
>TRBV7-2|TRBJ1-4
ASSLGVNEKLF
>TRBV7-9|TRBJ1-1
ASLRGDTEAF
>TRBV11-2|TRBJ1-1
ATHLIPGHGMNTEAF
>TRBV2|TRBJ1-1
ASSRQGVNTEAF
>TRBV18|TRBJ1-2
ASSPPTGIYGYT
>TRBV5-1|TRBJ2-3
ASSLIGDTDTQY
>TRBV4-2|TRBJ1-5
ASSDLRTGGSGYSNQPQH
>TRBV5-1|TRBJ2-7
ASTEQGSSYEQY
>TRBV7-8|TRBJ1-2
ASSQSHKLGYT
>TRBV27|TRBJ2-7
ASSPTTPPYEQY
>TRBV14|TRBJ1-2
ASSPAGPSGYT
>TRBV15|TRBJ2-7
ATSRAGGPIHEQY
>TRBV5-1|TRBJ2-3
ASSAGLSTDTQY
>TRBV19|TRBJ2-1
ASSTQQMSSYNEQF
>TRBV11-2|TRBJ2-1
ASAKRGSSYNEQF
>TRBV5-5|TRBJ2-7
ASSAGQSSYEQY
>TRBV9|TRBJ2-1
ASSVDRDYNEQF
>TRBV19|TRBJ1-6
ASSTTTGGSPLH
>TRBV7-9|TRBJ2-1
ASSSTLGSGSYNEQF
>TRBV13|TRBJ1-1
ASSSLLLGGGENTEAF
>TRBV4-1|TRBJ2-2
ASSLRQGPNTGELF
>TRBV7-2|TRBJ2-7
ASSVNRVGEQY
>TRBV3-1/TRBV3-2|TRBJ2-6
ASSQGVTGANVLT
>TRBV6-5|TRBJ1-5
ASSKSGSNQPQH
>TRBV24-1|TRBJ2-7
ATSDGGHEQY
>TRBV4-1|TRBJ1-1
ASSQGMTGAEAF
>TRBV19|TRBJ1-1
ASDYRGSMNTEAF
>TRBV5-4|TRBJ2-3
ASSPTLGGGPADTQY
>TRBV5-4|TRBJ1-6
ASSFSGTGDSPLH
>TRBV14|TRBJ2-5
ASSQVGTEETQY
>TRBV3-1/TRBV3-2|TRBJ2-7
ASSGGTNTPYEQY
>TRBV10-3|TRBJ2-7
AISDDGEQY
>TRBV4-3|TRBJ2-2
ASSQDKLTGGRTGELF
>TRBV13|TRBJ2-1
ASSSPGSSYNEQF
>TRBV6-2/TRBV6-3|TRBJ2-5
ASSYGRETQY
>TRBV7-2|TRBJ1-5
ASSEPGNQPQH
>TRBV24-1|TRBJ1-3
ATRTSGNTIY
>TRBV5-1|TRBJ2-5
ASSFGLAGGSETQY
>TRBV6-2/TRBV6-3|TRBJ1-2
ASSYPQRARGYT
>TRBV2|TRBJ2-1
ASRRAGGPVEQF
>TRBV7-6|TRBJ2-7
ASTPRPGQDYEQY
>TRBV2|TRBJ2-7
ASISLSTGSSY
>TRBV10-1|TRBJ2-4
ASSAAGGKNIQY
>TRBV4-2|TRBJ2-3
ASSPPGGPGDTQY
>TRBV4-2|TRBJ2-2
ASSQDVTGGPTGELF
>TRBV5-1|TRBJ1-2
ASSTGQGVDYGYT
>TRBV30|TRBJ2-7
AWMPRDRATYEQY
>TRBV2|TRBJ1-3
ASRGGLHSGNTIY
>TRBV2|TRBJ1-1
ASREEVAEAF
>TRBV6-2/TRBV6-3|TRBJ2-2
ASSGSQGRVGTGELF
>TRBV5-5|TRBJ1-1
ASSSIPGQGAPNTEAF
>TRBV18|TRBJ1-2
ASSPNRGDYGYT
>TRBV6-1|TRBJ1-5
ASSEAIDPDQEPQH